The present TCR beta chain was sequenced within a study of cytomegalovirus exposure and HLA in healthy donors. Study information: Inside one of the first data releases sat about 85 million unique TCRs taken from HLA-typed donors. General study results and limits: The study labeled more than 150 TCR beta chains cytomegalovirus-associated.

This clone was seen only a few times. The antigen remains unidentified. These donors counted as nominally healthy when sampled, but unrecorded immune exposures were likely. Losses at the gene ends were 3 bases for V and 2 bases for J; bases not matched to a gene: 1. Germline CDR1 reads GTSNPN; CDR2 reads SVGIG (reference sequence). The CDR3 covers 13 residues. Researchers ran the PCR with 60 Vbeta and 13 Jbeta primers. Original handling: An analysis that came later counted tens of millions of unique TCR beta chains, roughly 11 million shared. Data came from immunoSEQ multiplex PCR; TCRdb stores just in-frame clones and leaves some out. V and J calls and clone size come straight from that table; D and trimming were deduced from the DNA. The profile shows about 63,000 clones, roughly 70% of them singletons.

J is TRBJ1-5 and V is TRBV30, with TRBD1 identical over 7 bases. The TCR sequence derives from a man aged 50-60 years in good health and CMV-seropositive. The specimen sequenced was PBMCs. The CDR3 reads CAWRGQRNQPQHF. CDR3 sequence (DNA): TGTGCCTGGAGGGGACAGCGCAATCAGCCCCAGCATTTT.